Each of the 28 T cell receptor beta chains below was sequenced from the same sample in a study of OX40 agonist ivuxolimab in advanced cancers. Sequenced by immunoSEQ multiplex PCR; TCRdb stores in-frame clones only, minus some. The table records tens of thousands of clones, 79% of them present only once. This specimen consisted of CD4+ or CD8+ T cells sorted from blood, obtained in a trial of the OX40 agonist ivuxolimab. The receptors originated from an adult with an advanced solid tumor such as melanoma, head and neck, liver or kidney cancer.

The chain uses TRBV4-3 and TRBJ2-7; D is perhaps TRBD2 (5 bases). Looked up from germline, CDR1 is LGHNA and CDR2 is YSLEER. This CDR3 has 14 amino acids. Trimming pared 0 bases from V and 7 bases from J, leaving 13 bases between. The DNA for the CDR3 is TGCGCCAGCAGCCAAGATCAACACAGAGGGGAGCAGTACTTC. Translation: CASSQDQHRGEQYF.

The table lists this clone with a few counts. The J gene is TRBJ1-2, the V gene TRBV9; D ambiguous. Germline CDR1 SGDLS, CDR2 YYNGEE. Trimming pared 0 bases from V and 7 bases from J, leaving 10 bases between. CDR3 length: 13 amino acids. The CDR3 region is CASSVEGRSGYTF. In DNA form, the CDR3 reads TGTGCCAGCAGCGTAGAGGGAAGATCTGGCTACACCTTC.

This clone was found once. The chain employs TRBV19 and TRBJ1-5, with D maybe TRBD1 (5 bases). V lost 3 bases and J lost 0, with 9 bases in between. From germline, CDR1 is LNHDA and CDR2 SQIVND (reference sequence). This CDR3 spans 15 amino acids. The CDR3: CASSIGHASNQPQHF. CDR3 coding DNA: TGTGCCAGTAGTATCGGACACGCTAGCAATCAGCCCCAGCATTTT.

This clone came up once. CDR3 bases: TGCGCCAGCAGCCAAGATTCGGGTTTCGTTGAAAAACTGTTTTTT. Amino acids: CASSQDSGFVEKLFF. V gene TRBV4-3 combines with J gene TRBJ1-4; D unresolved. The V end lost 0 bases, the J end lost 7 bases, and 12 bases lay between the germline ends. Germline V gene lookup returns CDR1 LGHNA and CDR2 YSLEER. The length of the CDR3 is 15 residues.

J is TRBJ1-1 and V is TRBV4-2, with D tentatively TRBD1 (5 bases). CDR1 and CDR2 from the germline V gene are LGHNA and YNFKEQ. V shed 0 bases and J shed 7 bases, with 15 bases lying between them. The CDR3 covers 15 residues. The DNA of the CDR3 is TGTGCCAGCAGCCAAGACGTGGGCGGGGGAGGTGAAGCTTTCTTT. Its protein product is CASSQDVGGGGEAFF.

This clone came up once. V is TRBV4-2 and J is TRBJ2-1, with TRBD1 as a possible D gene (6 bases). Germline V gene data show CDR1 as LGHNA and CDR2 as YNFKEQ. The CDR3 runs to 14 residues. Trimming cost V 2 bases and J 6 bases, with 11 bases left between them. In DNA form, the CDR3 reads TGTGCCAGCAGCCAAAACAGAGGGGGCAATGAGCAGTTCTTC. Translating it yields CASSQNRGGNEQFF.

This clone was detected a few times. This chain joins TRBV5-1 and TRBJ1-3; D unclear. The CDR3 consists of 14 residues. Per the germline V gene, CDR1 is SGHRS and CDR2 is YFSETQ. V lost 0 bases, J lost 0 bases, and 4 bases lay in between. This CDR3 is CASSLGNSGNTIYF. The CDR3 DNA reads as TGCGCCAGCAGCTTGGGGAACTCTGGAAACACCATATATTTT.

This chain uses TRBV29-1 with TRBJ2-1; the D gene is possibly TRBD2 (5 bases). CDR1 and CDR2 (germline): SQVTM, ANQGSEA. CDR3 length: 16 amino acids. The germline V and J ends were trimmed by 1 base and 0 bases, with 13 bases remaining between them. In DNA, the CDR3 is TGCAGCGTTGAAGGGACGAGCGGTAGCTCCTACAATGAGCAGTTCTTC. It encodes CSVEGTSGSSYNEQFF.

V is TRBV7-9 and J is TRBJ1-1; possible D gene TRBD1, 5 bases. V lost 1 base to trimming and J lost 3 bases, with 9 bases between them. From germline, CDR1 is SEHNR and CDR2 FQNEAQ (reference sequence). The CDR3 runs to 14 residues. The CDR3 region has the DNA TGTGCCAGCAGCTTAGGTATAGGGGACACTGAAGCTTTCTTT. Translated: CASSLGIGDTEAFF.

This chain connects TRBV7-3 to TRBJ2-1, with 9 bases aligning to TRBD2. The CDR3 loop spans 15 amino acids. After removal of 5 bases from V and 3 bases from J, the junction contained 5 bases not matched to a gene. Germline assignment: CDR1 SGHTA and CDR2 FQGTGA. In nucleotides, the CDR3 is TGTGCCAGCAGCCTAGGGACTAGCTTCTACAATGAGCAGTTCTTC. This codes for CASSLGTSFYNEQFF.

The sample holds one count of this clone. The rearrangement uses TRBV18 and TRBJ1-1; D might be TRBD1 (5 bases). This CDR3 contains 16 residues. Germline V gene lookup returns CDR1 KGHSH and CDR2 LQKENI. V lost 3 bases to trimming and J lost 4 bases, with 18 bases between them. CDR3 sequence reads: CASSPGQVLWGTEAFF. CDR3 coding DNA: TGTGCCAGCTCACCGGGGCAGGTCTTGTGGGGCACTGAAGCTTTCTTT.

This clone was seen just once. CDR3 in amino acids: CSVEDNRQLDGYTF. DNA for the CDR3: TGCAGCGTTGAAGATAACAGACAACTAGATGGCTACACCTTC. The V call is TRBV29-1, the J call TRBJ1-2; no clear D gene. The CDR3 length is 14 residues. The germline V and J ends were trimmed by 0 bases and 6 bases, with 14 bases remaining between them. Germline loops: CDR1 SQVTM, CDR2 ANQGSEA.

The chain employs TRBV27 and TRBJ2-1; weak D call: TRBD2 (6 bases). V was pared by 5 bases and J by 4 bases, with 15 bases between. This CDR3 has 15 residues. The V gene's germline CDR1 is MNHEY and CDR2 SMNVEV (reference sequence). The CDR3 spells CASSLASGTYNEQFF. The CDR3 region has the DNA TGTGCCAGCAGTCTAGCGTCCGGAACTTACAATGAGCAGTTCTTC.

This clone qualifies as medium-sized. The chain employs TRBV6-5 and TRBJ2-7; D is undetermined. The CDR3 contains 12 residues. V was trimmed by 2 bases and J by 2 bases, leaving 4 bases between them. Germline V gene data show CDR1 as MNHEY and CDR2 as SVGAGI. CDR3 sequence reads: CASSYGTYEQYF. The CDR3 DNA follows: TGTGCCAGCAGTTACGGGACCTACGAGCAGTACTTC.

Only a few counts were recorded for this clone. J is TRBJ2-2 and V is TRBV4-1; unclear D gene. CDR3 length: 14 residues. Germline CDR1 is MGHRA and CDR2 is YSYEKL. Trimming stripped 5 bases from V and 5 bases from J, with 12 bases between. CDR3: CASSSNRVTGELFF. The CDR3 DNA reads TGCGCCAGCAGCTCAAACCGGGTTACCGGGGAGCTGTTTTTT.

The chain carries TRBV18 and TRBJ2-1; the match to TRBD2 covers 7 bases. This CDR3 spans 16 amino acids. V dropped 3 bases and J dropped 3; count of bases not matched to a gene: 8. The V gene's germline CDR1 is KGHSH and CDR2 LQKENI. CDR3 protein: CASSPPVAGDYNEQFF. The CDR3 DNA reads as TGTGCCAGCTCACCTCCGGTAGCGGGTGACTACAATGAGCAGTTCTTC.

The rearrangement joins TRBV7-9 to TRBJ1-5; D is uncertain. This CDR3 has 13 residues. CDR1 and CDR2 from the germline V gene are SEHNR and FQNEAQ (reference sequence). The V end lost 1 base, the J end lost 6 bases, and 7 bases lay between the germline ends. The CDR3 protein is CASSLEEGQPQHF. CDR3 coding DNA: TGTGCCAGCAGCTTAGAAGAGGGTCAGCCCCAGCATTTT.

Here the CDR3 DNA reads TGTGCCAGTAGTGCCCGGGACGCCGGGACTAGCGGGAGAATAGAGACCCAGTACTTC. Translating gives CASSARDAGTSGRIETQYF. This chain uses TRBV19 with TRBJ2-5, with TRBD2 matching over 14 bases. Germline V CDR1 and CDR2: LNHDA, SQIVND (reference sequence). Trimming took 5 bases from V and 4 from J; bases not matched to a gene: 15. CDR3 length equals 19 residues.

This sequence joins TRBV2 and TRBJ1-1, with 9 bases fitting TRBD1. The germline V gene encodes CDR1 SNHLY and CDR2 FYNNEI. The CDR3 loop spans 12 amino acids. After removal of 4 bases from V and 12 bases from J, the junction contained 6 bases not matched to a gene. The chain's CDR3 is CASSADRGKTFF. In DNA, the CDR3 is TGTGCCAGCAGTGCCGACAGGGGGAAGACTTTCTTT.

The CDR3 DNA is TGTGCCAGCAGCTTAAAGGGGGACAGCGGAAACACCATATATTTT. It yields the protein CASSLKGDSGNTIYF. The chain carries TRBV7-3 and TRBJ1-3; 7 bases are shared with TRBD1. The junction had 4 bases not matched to a gene; V was cut back by 1 base and J by 4 bases. The CDR3 length is 15 residues. The germline V gene encodes CDR1 SGHTA and CDR2 FQGTGA. The variable domain in full, completed from reference TRBV7-3 and TRBJ1-3, reads GAGVSQTPSNKVTEKGKYVELRCDPISGHTALYWYRQSLGQGPEFLIYFQGTGAADDSGLPNDRFFAVRPEGSVSTLKIQRTERGDSAVYLCASSLKGDSGNTIYFGEGSWLTVV.

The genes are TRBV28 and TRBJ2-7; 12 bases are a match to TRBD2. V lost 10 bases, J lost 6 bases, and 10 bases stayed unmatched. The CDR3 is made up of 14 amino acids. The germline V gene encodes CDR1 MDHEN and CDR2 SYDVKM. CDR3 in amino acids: CATCPTSGRSEQYF. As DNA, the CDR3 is TGTGCCACGTGCCCTACTAGCGGGAGGAGCGAGCAGTACTTC. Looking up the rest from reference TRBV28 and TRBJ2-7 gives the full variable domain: DVKVTQSSRYLVKRTGEKVFLECVQDMDHENMFWYRQDPGLGLRLIYFSYDVKMKEKGDIPEGYSVSREKKERFSLILESASTNQTSMYLCATCPTSGRSEQYFGPGTRLTVT.

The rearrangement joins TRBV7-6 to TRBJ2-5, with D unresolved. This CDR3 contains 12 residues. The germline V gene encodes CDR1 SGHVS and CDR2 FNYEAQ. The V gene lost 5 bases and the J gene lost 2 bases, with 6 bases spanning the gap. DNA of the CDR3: TGTGCCAGCAGCCCCCGACAAGAGACCCAGTACTTC. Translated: CASSPRQETQYF.

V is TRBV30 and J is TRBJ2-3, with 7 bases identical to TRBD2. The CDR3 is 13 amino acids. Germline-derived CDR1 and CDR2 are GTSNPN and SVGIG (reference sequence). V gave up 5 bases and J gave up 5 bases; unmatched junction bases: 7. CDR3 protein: CAWSTGRVDTQYF. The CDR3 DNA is TGTGCCTGGTCCACTGGGAGGGTAGATACGCAGTATTTT.

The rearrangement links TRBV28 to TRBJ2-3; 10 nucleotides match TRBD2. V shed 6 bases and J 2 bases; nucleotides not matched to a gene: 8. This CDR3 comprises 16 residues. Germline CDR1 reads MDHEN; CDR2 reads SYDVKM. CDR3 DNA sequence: TGTGCCAGCAGGCAGGCTGGGACTAGCGCCACAGATACGCAGTATTTT. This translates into CASRQAGTSATDTQYF.

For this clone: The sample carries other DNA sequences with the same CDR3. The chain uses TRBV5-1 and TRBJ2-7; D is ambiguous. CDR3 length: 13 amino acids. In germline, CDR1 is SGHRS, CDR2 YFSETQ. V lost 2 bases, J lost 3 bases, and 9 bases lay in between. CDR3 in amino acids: CASSFQTGYEQYF. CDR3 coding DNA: TGCGCCAGCAGCTTCCAGACGGGCTACGAGCAGTACTTC.

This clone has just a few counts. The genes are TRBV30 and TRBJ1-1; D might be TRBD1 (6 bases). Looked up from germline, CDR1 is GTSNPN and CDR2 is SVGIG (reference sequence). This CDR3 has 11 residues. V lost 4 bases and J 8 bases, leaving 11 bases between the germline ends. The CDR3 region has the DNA TGTGCCTGGAATTCAGGGGTGGAAGCTTTCTTT. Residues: CAWNSGVEAFF.

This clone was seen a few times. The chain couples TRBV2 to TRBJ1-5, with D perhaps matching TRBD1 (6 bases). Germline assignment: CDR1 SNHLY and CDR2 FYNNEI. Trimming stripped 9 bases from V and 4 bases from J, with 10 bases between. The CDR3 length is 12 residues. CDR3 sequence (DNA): TGTGCCAGTGGGGGGGCAAATCAGCCCCAGCATTTT. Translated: CASGGANQPQHF.

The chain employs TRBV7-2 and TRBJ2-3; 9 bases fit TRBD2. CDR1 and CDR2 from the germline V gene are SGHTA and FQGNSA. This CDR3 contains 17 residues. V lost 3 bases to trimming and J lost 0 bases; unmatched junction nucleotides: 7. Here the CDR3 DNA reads TGTGCCAGCAGCTTCCTGGCGGGGGGGCCTAGCACAGATACGCAGTATTTT. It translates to CASSFLAGGPSTDTQYF. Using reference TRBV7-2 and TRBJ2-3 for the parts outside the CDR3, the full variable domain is GAGVSQSPSNKVTEKGKDVELRCDPISGHTALYWYRQSLGQGLEFLIYFQGNSAPDKSGLPSDRFSAERTGGSVSTLTIQRTQQEDSAVYLCASSFLAGGPSTDTQYFGPGTRLTVL.